These 5 T cell receptor beta chains share one sample of origin, sequenced in a study of early T cells in non-severe SARS-CoV-2 infection. In TCRdb, the 5' RACE reads were re-called with MiXCR into one record per CDR3 protein. In the table there are tens of thousands of distinct CDR3 sequences, around 12% of which are singletons. The sequences come from whole blood, collected at baseline. All receptors derive from an adult who was a healthcare worker with PCR-confirmed SARS-CoV-2 infection or an uninfected control (not recorded which).

Many counts were recorded for this clonotype. V and J are TRBV11-2 and TRBJ2-7; D perhaps matches TRBD1 (6 bases). V lost 6 bases and J lost 0, with 15 bases in between. The germline gives CDR1 SGHAT, CDR2 FQNNGV. The CDR3 spans 15 residues. CDR3 loop: CASSRPGQSSYEQYF. The CDR3 coding sequence is TGTGCCAGCAGTCGACCGGGACAAAGCTCCTACGAGCAGTACTTC.

The chain uses TRBV18 and TRBJ2-3, with D tentatively TRBD1 (5 bases). The V end lost 3 bases, the J end lost 1 base, and 11 bases lay between the germline ends. The CDR3 covers 15 residues. CDR1 and CDR2 from the germline V gene are KGHSH and LQKENI. CDR3 coding DNA: TGTGCCAGCTCACCCCCGGGCAGGGGCACAGATACGCAGTATTTT. Protein: CASSPPGRGTDTQYF.

This clonotype has only a few counts. The chain recombines TRBV5-6 with TRBJ2-3; 13 nucleotides line up with TRBD2. V lost 0 bases to trimming and J lost 5 bases; unmatched junction nucleotides: 3. The CDR3 is made up of 16 amino acids. Germline V gene sequence: CDR1 SGHDT, CDR2 YYEEEE. The CDR3 DNA sequence: TGTGCCAGCAGCTTGGCAGGACTAGCGGGAGTAGATACGCAGTATTTT. This sequence encodes CASSLAGLAGVDTQYF.

V is TRBV29-1 and J is TRBJ1-2; a weak D match, TRBD1 (5 bases). Germline V gene data show CDR1 as SQVTM and CDR2 as ANQGSEA. Trimming removed 7 bases at V and 8 bases at J, with 26 bases between. This CDR3 contains 15 residues. The CDR3 DNA follows: TGCAGCGCGGCGGGACTCCCGGGGAACCTTCGAGGCTACACCTTC. Its translation: CSAAGLPGNLRGYTF.

This clonotype was detected only a few times. This sequence joins TRBV28 and TRBJ1-6, with D unresolved. Between the trimmed V and J ends, which lost 6 bases and 8 bases, there was a span of 11 bases. This CDR3 is built from 13 residues. Germline loops: CDR1 MDHEN, CDR2 SYDVKM. CDR3 protein: CASSQVEDSPLHF. For the CDR3, the DNA is TGTGCCAGCAGCCAGGTTGAGGATTCACCCCTCCACTTT.